This T cell receptor beta chain emerged from a study of blood T cells in healthy people across ages. Study findings and constraints: The fall in TCR beta diversity per million T cells was roughly linear with age. Strong correlation was found linking TCR beta diversity to naive T cell percentage.

A note on this clonotype: Its target is unknown.

Then a second PCR, running about 6 to 11 cycles, was carried out with a sample-barcoded 5' primer and a J-beta primer mix. Unique molecular identifiers of 12 random nucleotides labeled each cDNA. Every sample produced at least 3 million CDR3-containing paired-end reads. TCRdb reanalysed the 5' RACE reads using MiXCR and keeps one entry per CDR3 protein. Found here are some 1 million distinct CDR3 sequences, under 45% of them singletons; the top ten hold 15% to 20%. This clonotype originated in a woman aged 55-75 years in good health. Sequencing input: blood.

CDR3: CASSNSGSGETQYF. The CDR3 nucleotides are TGTGCCAGCTCTAATTCAGGGTCGGGGGAGACCCAGTACTTC. V and J are TRBV6-5 and TRBJ2-5; either TRBD1 or TRBD2 may fit D (5 bases each). With 8 bases removed from V and 5 bases from J, the gap between germline ends came to 18 bases. Germline loops: CDR1 MNHEY, CDR2 SVGAGI. The CDR3 totals 14 residues.